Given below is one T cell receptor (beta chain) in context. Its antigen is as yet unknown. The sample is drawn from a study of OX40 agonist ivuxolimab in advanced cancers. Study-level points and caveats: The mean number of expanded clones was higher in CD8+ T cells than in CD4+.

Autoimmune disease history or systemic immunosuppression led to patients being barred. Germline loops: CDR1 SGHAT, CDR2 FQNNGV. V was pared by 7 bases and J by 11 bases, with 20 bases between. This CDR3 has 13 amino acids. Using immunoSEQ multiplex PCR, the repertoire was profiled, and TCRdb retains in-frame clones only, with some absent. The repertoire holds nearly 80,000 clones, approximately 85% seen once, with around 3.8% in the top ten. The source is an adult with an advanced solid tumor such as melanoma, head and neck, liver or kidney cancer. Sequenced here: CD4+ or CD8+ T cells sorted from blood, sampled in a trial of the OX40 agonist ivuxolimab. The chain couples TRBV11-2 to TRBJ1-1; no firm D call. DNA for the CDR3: TGTGCCAGCACCCCCACCCTCGACGCGAATGCTTTCTTT. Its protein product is CASTPTLDANAFF.